This T cell receptor (beta chain) stems from a study of tumor-infiltrating lymphocytes in primary liver carcinoma (dated by TCRdb to 2016 to 2017). Describing the broader study: Surgical resection was performed in China between November 2015 and 2016 on about 5 patients with histopathologically diagnosed primary liver carcinoma. Repertoires from technical replicates were highly reproducible, with mean shared-clone rates about 0.86 and correlation coefficients above 0.95. Of the five patients (three men and two women, aged 30 to 69 years), four had hepatocellular carcinoma and one had combined HCC and intrahepatic cholangiocarcinoma. TCRbeta repertoire sequencing, expression microarrays and whole-exome sequencing were combined in the study across five regions of each liver tumor, with adjacent normal tissue and blood also included. Samples yielded roughly 3.5 to 8 million productive TCRbeta reads; read depth did not differ significantly between tissue types. The tumors of the five patients were staged as T1-T3 N0M0, with maximum diameters ranging from roughly 4.2 to 10 cm. A total of around 35 specimens from 5 patients, comprising roughly 25 tumor regions, 5 adjacent noncancerous liver tissues and 5 peripheral blood samples, were covered by TCRbeta repertoire sequencing. Overall results and qualifications from the work: Because the samples were bulk and unsorted, CD4+ and CD8+ T cell repertoires could not be compared. The top 250 clones accounted for a significantly greater share of the repertoire in tumors than in blood (p = 0.039). Repertoire overlap was found to be higher between tumor regions (mean around 36%) than between tumor-adjacent (roughly 17%) or tumor-blood (about 14%) pairs, consistent with antigen-driven expansion. Only a few patients were included in the study, and the authors note that the findings should be validated in a larger study. Because sequencing covered only the TCR beta chain and unpaired alpha chains were not captured, true repertoire diversity is likely underestimated.

A constant-region primer and ProtoScript II reverse transcriptase were used to reverse-transcribe TCRbeta-specific cDNA from 500 ng total RNA. Construction of the TCRbeta libraries relied on three nested rounds of multiplex PCR, following a slightly modified ARM-PCR procedure. The first two PCR rounds used multiplex TRBV1-TRBV30 forward primers with a Cbeta reverse primer, each for 10 cycles. Sample barcodes and Illumina adapters were added in a final 25-cycle PCR using Deep VentR polymerase. Before sequencing, amplicons between 200 and 500 bp were purified from gel using a QIAquick gel extraction kit. An Illumina HiSeq 2500 was used to sequence the TCRbeta amplicons, generating 250-bp paired-end reads. The published analysis was carried out like this. To recover full CDR3 sequences, reads were quality-trimmed using Trimmomatic v0.33 and paired reads were then merged using FLASH v1.2.11. V, D and J germline segments were assigned to the rearranged TCRbeta sequences using MiGEC v1.2.1b. VDJtools v1.0.0 computed clonotype statistics and Shannon-Wiener diversity indices. Except for diversity analysis, only each sample's 250 most abundant clonotypes were used in subsequent analyses to reduce sampling bias. Using fastp trimming at Q25 and MiXCR clonotype assembly, TCRdb reanalyzed the public sequencing data and kept in-frame beta chains. Each CDR3 protein gets just one entry, which takes the most common genes and DNA from the rows behind it. What appears here as the V and J calls and clone size reflects TCRdb's work, not the paper's. The sample contains fewer than 400,000 distinct CDR3 sequences, around three fifths of them found a single time. The ten most abundant clones make up approximately 17% of the sample.

Blood RNA was extracted from unsorted whole blood with TRIzol reagent; germline DNA came from the DNeasy Blood & Tissue kit. Chronic HBV infection was present in the patients, and the patients were treatment-naive at sampling. Before surgery, four milliliters of peripheral blood were collected into K2EDTA tubes. Worth noting for this clonotype: Its antigen remains unidentified. One base away there is no much larger clone; base qualities are not given.

From the germline V gene, CDR1 is MDHEN and CDR2 is SYDVKM. From its cysteine to its phenylalanine, the CDR3 spans 15 amino acids. The entry retains the CDR3 DNA only, 45 bases that are in frame from base 1. At the junction V is shortened by 4 bases and J by 0 bases, with 10 bases in between. Recombination joined TRBV28 with TRBJ1-5; the D gene identity is not certain. This TCR derives from a woman under 40 with primary liver carcinoma and hepatitis B virus infection. What was sequenced was peripheral blood. The CDR3 reads CASSWFSHSNQPQHF. The base sequence is TGTGCCAGCAGTTGGTTCAGCCATAGCAATCAGCCCCAGCATTTT.